The subject of this entry is one T cell receptor (beta chain). Its antigen remains unknown. Sequencing used cDNA as its template, made by extracting RNA and reverse transcribing it. TCRdb keeps only in-frame clones here, not all; method: immunoSEQ multiplex PCR. Here the sample spans about 64,000 clones, 44% being singletons. This sample is drawn from a study of CD8+ T cells in alopecia areata. CDR1 is ENHRY, CDR2 SYGVKD, per germline. With 2 bases clipped from V and 2 bases from J, the junction kept 3 bases outside the gene matches. The CDR3 is 16 residues long. General study findings and limits: Normal skin's resident alphabeta T cells are sequenced alongside lesional scalp T cells. Affected scalp, especially in alopecia totalis/universalis, had a higher clonality than normal scalp did.

The sequenced sample was NKG2D-low CD8+ T cells sorted from blood. This chain connects TRBV10-3 to TRBJ1-4; 9 bases are shared with TRBD1. This receptor was taken from a human donor with alopecia areata. The CDR3 DNA reads TGTGCCATCAGTGAGGCCGGACAGGGGACTAATGAAAAACTGTTTTTT. Translation gives CAISEAGQGTNEKLFF.